The entry below gives a single TCR beta chain sequence along with its context. Adult donors, all healthy and HIV-negative, had no recent acute infections or vaccinations. Genomic DNA (from each subset) was split evenly across several immunoSEQ plates. Replicate PCRs run on sorted subsets employed 200 ng DNA, around 31,000 T cell genomes. The method was immunoSEQ multiplex PCR; TCRdb's version includes in-frame clones alone and lacks a portion of them. The profile shows a few million clones, around nine tenths of them singletons. The data were taken from a study of shared clonotypes between healthy human individuals. Germline CDR1 and CDR2: SGHDT and YYEEEE. V gave up 3 bases and J gave up 2 bases; unmatched junction bases: 6. The CDR3 runs 17 residues.

The sequenced material came from naive CD4+ T cells sorted from blood. Subset specified: CD45RA+ positively selected. The TCR was taken from a man younger than 35 in good health. This chain links TRBV5-6 with TRBJ2-2; TRBD2 matches at 11 bases. The CDR3 DNA follows: TGTGCCAGCAGCTCAGCTGGGACTAGCGGAAACACCGGGGAGCTGTTTTTT. Residues: CASSSAGTSGNTGELFF.